The 11 T cell receptor beta chains in this list originate from one sample, sequenced in a study of breast tumors, draining lymph nodes, adjacent tissues. MiXCR, run by TCRdb on the multiplex PCR reads, gives a single entry per CDR3 protein. The repertoire holds around 230,000 distinct CDR3 sequences, with under 40% as singletons. Breast cancer patients provided tissue from their axillary draining lymph nodes. Sequencing was done on a sample of axillary lymph node tissue. The receptors here all came from a female donor with breast cancer. Some clones in this sample may be carry-over from other donors' samples.

This clonotype occurred many times. The chain couples TRBV7-8 to TRBJ2-2; weak D call: TRBD2 (5 bases). Deletions cut 1 base from V and 4 bases from J, with 7 bases between. The CDR3 covers 14 residues. From germline, CDR1 is SGHVS and CDR2 FQNEAQ. In DNA form, the CDR3 reads TGTGCCAGCAGCTTAGTAGCGTCCACCGGGGAGCTGTTTTTT. Amino acid sequence: CASSLVASTGELFF.

The chain links TRBV7-9 to TRBJ1-1; possibly TRBD1 for D (5 bases). This CDR3 comprises 15 residues. Trimming stripped 7 bases from V and 0 bases from J, with 15 bases between. Germline loops: CDR1 SEHNR, CDR2 FQNEAQ (reference sequence). The CDR3 here is CASTYGGGMNTEAFF. The DNA for the CDR3 is TGTGCCAGCACCTACGGGGGGGGTATGAACACTGAAGCTTTCTTT.

This clonotype was seen at least ten times. At one of its ends the junction is not consistent with the germline gene, which may arise from a read error. The CDR3 bases are TGTGCCAGCAGCTTAGCGGCGTATAATTCACCCCTCCACTTT. This sequence encodes CASSLAAYNSPLHF. This rearrangement joins TRBV5-1 to TRBJ1-6; D not certain. Germline V CDR1 and CDR2: SGHRS, YFSETQ. The CDR3 spans 14 residues. Supplemented by reference TRBV5-1 and TRBJ1-6, the full variable domain reads KAGVTQTPRYLIKTRGQQVTLSCSPISGHRSVSWYQQTPGQGLQFLFEYFSETQRNKGNFPGRFSGRQFSNSRSEMNVSTLELGDSALYLCASSLAAYNSPLHFGNGTRLTVT.

This clonotype showed up many times. V usage is TRBV19 and J usage is TRBJ1-3, with a weak D call TRBD1 (5 bases). Looked up from germline, CDR1 is LNHDA and CDR2 is SQIVND (reference sequence). The CDR3 covers 18 residues. V lost 3 bases, J lost 7 bases, and 25 bases lay in between. CDR3 in DNA: TGTGCCAGTAGTATGAAACGGGGACCGACTTCGGCAAGCAACACCATATATTTT. Its translation: CASSMKRGPTSASNTIYF.

Many counts were recorded for this clonotype. The chain recombines TRBV19 with TRBJ2-3; tentatively, D is TRBD2 (7 bases). Germline CDR1 reads LNHDA; CDR2 reads SQIVND (reference sequence). V was clipped by 3 bases and J by 3 bases, with 13 bases between them. The CDR3 is 15 amino acids. Here the CDR3 reads CASSIFGGATDTQYF. CDR3 nucleotides: TGTGCCAGTAGTATTTTTGGGGGGGCGACAGATACGCAGTATTTT.

This clonotype was counted at least ten times. This sequence joins TRBV20-1 and TRBJ1-5, with TRBD1 as a possible D gene (5 bases). CDR1 and CDR2 (germline): DFQATT, SNEGSKA (reference sequence). The V end was cut by 6 bases, the J end by 5 bases, with 14 bases between. The length of the CDR3 is 13 residues. The CDR3 region has the DNA TGCAGTGCCCGGGGAGGGGCCGATCAGCCCCAGCATTTT. Encoded protein: CSARGGADQPQHF.

The CDR3, as DNA: TGTGCCACCAGTGATTTCCGGCAGGGGCGAGGGGTCGAGCAGTTCTTC. It encodes CATSDFRQGRGVEQFF. The chain employs TRBV24-1 and TRBJ2-1, with D possibly matching TRBD1 (6 bases). The CDR3 spans 16 residues. Trimming cost V 1 base and J 10 bases, with 19 bases left between them. Looked up from germline, CDR1 is KGHDR and CDR2 is SFDVKD.

Many counts were recorded for this clonotype. V usage is TRBV29-1 and J usage is TRBJ2-2; D possibly matches TRBD1 or TRBD2 (5 bases each). V was cut by 6 bases and J by 1 base, with 9 bases left in between. This CDR3 is 13 amino acids long. The germline V gene has CDR1 SQVTM and CDR2 ANQGSEA. The CDR3 region is CSVGTVNTGELFF. CDR3 bases: TGCAGCGTAGGGACGGTGAACACCGGGGAGCTGTTTTTT.

Many counts were recorded for this clonotype. The rearrangement links TRBV7-3 to TRBJ2-1; 12 nucleotides match TRBD2. V lost 4 bases, J lost 4 bases, and 5 bases stayed unmatched. This CDR3 contains 16 residues. The germline CDR1 and CDR2 sequences are SGHTA and FQGTGA. Here the CDR3 reads CASSYRTSGKYNEQFF. Here the CDR3 DNA reads TGTGCCAGCAGCTACCGGACTAGCGGGAAATACAATGAGCAGTTCTTC.

CDR3 protein: CSVGGEVGHQPQHF. As DNA, the CDR3 is TGCAGCGTTGGCGGGGAGGTTGGGCATCAGCCCCAGCATTTT. The V gene is TRBV29-1, the J gene TRBJ1-5; D is unresolved. Germline loops: CDR1 SQVTM, CDR2 ANQGSEA. Trimming shortened V by 4 bases and J by 5 bases, and 15 bases separated the two germline ends. This CDR3 region has 14 residues.

The chain couples TRBV7-3 to TRBJ1-5; D is ambiguous. V lost 1 base and J lost 6, with 19 bases in between. Germline V gene lookup returns CDR1 SGHTA and CDR2 FQGTGA. The CDR3 length is 17 residues. As DNA, the CDR3 is TGTGCCAGCAGCTTAAAGGCCGAGGATCGGCTTGGTCAGCCCCAGCATTTT. This gives the protein CASSLKAEDRLGQPQHF. Based on the CDR3 plus reference TRBV7-3 and TRBJ1-5, the full variable domain is GAGVSQTPSNKVTEKGKYVELRCDPISGHTALYWYRQSLGQGPEFLIYFQGTGAADDSGLPNDRFFAVRPEGSVSTLKIQRTERGDSAVYLCASSLKAEDRLGQPQHFGDGTRLSIL.